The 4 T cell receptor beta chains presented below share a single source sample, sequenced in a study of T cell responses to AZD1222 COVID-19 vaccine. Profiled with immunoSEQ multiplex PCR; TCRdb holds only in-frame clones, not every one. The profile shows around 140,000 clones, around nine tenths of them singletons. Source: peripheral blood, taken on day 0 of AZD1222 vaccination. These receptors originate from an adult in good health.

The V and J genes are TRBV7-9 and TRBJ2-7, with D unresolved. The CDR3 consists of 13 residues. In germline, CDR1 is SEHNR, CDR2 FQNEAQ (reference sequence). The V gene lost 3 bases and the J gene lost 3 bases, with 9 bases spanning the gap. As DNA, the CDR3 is TGTGCCAGCAGCTTTCGTGCTTTCTACGAGCAGTACTTC. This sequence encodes CASSFRAFYEQYF.

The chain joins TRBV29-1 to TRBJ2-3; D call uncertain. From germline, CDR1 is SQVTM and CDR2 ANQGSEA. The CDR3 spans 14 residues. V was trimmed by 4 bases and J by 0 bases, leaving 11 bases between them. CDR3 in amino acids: CSVAGGASTDTQYF. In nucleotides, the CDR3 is TGCAGCGTTGCAGGTGGAGCTAGCACAGATACGCAGTATTTT.

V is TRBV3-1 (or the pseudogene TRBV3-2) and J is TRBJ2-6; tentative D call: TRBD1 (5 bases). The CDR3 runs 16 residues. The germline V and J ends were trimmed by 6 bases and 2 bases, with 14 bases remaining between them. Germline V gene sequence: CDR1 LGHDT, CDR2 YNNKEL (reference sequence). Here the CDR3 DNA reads TGTGCCAGCAGTCCCCCCCCAGGGACTGGGGCCAACGTCCTGACTTTC. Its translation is CASSPPPGTGANVLTF.

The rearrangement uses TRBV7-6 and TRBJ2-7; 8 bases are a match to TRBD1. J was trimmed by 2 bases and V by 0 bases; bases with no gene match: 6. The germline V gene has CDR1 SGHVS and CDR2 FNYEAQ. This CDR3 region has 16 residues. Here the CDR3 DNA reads TGTGCCAGCAGCTTAGCACAGGGGGGATCGACCTACGAGCAGTACTTC. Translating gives CASSLAQGGSTYEQYF.